This TCR beta chain was captured in a study of T cell responses to AZD1222 COVID-19 vaccine. The protocol was immunoSEQ multiplex PCR, while the TCRdb copy is restricted to in-frame clones and leaves out a portion. The data contain about 130,000 clones, approximately 83% of them seen just once; the ten biggest clones take up roughly 1.6%. Study-level points and caveats: Mostly white British, mostly female donors; authors suggested clonal diversity may be underestimated.

Concerning this clone itself: Its specificity is not known.

The V end was cut by 0 bases, the J end by 3 bases, with 7 bases between. Looked up from germline, CDR1 is SGHKS and CDR2 is YYEKEE (reference sequence). The CDR3 consists of 14 residues. This TCR was recovered from an adult in good health. Specimen: peripheral blood, collected on day 0 of AZD1222 vaccination. V and J are TRBV5-5 and TRBJ2-1, with no clear D. The CDR3 bases are TGTGCCAGCAGCTTGGGACTCAACTACAATGAGCAGTTCTTC. This translates into CASSLGLNYNEQFF.